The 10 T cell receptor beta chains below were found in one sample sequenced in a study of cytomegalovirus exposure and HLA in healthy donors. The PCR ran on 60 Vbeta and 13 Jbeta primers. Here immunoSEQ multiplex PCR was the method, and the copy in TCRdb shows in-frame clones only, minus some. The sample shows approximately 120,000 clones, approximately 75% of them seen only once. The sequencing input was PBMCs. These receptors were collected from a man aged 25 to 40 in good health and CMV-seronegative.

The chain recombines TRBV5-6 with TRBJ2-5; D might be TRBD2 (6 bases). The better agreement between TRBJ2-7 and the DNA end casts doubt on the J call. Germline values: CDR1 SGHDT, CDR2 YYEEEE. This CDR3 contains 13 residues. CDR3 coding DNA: TGTGCCAGCAGACTCGCGCGGGGCTACGAGCAGTACTTC. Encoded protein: CASRLARGYEQYF.

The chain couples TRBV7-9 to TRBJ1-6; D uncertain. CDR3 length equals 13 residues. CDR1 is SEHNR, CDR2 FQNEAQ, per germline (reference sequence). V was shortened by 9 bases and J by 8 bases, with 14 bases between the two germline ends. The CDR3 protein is CASSVLIDSPLHF. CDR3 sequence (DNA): TGTGCCAGTTCGGTTTTGATAGATTCACCCCTCCACTTT.

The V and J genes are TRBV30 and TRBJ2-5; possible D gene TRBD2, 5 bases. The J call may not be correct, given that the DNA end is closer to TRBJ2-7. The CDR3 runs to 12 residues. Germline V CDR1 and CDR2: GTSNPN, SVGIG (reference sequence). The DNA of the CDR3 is TGTGCCTGGAGTGCAGGAGAGGGCGAGCAGTACTTC. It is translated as CAWSAGEGEQYF.

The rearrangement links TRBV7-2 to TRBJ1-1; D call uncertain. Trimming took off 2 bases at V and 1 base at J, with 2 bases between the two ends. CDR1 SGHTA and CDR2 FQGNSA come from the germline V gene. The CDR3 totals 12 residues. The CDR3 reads CASSLQNTEAFF. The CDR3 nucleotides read TGTGCCAGCAGCTTACAGAACACTGAAGCTTTCTTT.

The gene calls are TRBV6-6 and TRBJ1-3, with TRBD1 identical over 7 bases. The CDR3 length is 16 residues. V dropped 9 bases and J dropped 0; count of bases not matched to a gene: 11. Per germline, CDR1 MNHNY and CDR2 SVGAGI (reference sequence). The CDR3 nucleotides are TGTGCCAGTCAAACCCGGGGACAGCGCTCTGGAAACACCATATATTTT. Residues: CASQTRGQRSGNTIYF.

CDR3 loop: CASSGMGRGVGNNEQFF. CDR3 sequence (DNA): TGTGCCAGCAGCGGAATGGGCCGGGGGGTGGGGAACAATGAGCAGTTCTTC. The chain uses TRBV25-1 and TRBJ2-1; TRBD2 aligns across 7 bases. CDR1 and CDR2 (germline): MGHDK, SYGVNS. V was pared by 6 bases and J by 5 bases, with 16 bases of the junction left unmatched. The CDR3 covers 17 residues.

Written as DNA, the CDR3 is TGTGCCAGCAGCTTGCCAGGGATCGAAAAACTGTTTTTT. This sequence encodes CASSLPGIEKLFF. The chain recombines TRBV5-6 with TRBJ1-4; D may be TRBD1 (5 bases). In germline, CDR1 is SGHDT, CDR2 YYEEEE. There are 13 residues in the CDR3. Trimming stripped 1 base from V and 8 bases from J, with 9 bases between.

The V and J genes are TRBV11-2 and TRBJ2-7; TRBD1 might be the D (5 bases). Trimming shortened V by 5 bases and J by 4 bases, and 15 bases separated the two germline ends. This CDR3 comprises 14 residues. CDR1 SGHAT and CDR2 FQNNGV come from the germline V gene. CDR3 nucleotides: TGTGCCAGCAGCATCAGAAGACAGAGTTACGAGCAGTACTTC. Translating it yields CASSIRRQSYEQYF.

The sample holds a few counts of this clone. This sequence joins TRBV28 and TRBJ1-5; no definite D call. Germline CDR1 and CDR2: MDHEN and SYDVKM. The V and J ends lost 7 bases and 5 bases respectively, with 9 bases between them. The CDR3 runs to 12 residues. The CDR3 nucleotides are TGTGCCAGCAAGCGGACCGATCAGCCCCAGCATTTT. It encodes CASKRTDQPQHF. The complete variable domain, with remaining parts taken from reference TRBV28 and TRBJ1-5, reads DVKVTQSSRYLVKRTGEKVFLECVQDMDHENMFWYRQDPGLGLRLIYFSYDVKMKEKGDIPEGYSVSREKKERFSLILESASTNQTSMYLCASKRTDQPQHFGDGTRLSIL.

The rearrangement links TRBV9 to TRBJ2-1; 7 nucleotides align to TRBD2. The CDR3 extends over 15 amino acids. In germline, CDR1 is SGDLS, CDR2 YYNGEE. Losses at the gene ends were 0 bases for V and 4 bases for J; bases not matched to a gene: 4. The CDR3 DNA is TGTGCCAGCAGCGTAGTGGGGGGGGGTTACAATGAGCAGTTCTTC. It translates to CASSVVGGGYNEQFF.